This T cell receptor (beta chain) was identified during a study of cytotoxic CD8 clonotypes in ibrutinib-treated CLL. Study context: Among responders, some 25 were partial and 2 complete; after median approximately 68 months, roughly 14 stayed remitted and some twelve progressed. Findings and caveats of the study: Measured clonality at baseline was greater than in age-matched healthy donors and tracked with circulating CD8+ T-cell counts. Increased clonality at ibrutinib response gave way to a return toward baseline at progression.

With cryopreserved PBMCs as the source, roughly 2 micrograms of genomic DNA went to TCR beta libraries. About this clone: Its antigen is as yet unknown.

CDR3 length: 14 residues. Germline CDR1 is LGHNA and CDR2 is YNFKEQ. V lost 0 bases and J lost 10, with 13 bases in between. TCRdb's table, derived via immunoSEQ multiplex PCR, lists solely in-frame clones and lacks some. Of 150,000 or so clones in the sample, under 85% were seen once. Sequenced here: PBMCs, sampled after 24 months of ibrutinib treatment. This receptor was taken from a human donor with chronic lymphocytic leukemia. The chain combines TRBV4-2 with TRBJ2-1; D gene ambiguous. The CDR3 is CASSQERTPREQFF. The DNA for the CDR3 is TGTGCCAGCAGCCAAGAAAGGACCCCCCGGGAGCAGTTCTTC.